The 20 T cell receptor beta chains reported below all come from one sample, sequenced in a study of long-term antiretroviral therapy in people with HIV (dated by TCRdb to 2021 to 2024). The immunoSEQ hsTCRB v3.0 assay was used at survey level resolution to sequence the TRB variable region. Held by TCRdb, this immuneACCESS table contains in-frame sequences only and omits some clones. Under half of the omission traces to an unresolved V gene where checked; the cause of the rest is unknown. This sample comprises approximately 28,000 clones, 95% of them detected only once. Over 7% of the sample is in the top ten clones. Material: unsorted PBMCs, obtained 5.3 years after starting antiretroviral therapy. These receptors came from a man aged 25 to 40 with HIV.

J is TRBJ2-3 and V is TRBV27, with 11 positions matching TRBD2. CDR3 size: 14 residues. In germline, CDR1 is MNHEY, CDR2 SMNVEV (reference sequence). Unmatched junction bases numbered 5, after V lost 5 bases and J lost 7 bases. CDR3 sequence reads: CASSAGTSGHTQYF. DNA for the CDR3: TGTGCCAGCAGTGCCGGGACTAGCGGCCATACGCAGTATTTT.

CDR3 amino acids: CASSLFQGAGTEAFF. CDR3 coding DNA: TGTGCCAGCAGTTTATTCCAGGGGGCAGGAACTGAAGCTTTCTTT. V usage is TRBV28 and J usage is TRBJ1-1; 8 nucleotides agree with TRBD1. Germline trimming cut 1 base from V and 5 bases from J; bases unmatched to any gene: 6. CDR1 is MDHEN, CDR2 SYDVKM, per germline. The CDR3 is 15 amino acids. Full variable domain (outside the CDR3, taken from reference TRBV28 and TRBJ1-1): DVKVTQSSRYLVKRTGEKVFLECVQDMDHENMFWYRQDPGLGLRLIYFSYDVKMKEKGDIPEGYSVSREKKERFSLILESASTNQTSMYLCASSLFQGAGTEAFFGQGTRLTVV.

V is TRBV5-1 and J is TRBJ1-4; unclear D gene. The germline V and J ends were trimmed by 0 bases and 0 bases, with 9 bases remaining between them. The germline V gene encodes CDR1 SGHRS and CDR2 YFSETQ. There are 16 residues in the CDR3. The CDR3 here is CASSLVEVATNEKLFF. The DNA of the CDR3 is TGCGCCAGCAGCTTGGTTGAGGTTGCAACTAATGAAAAACTGTTTTTT.

This rearrangement joins TRBV9 to TRBJ2-2; D gene unclear. Germline V gene sequence: CDR1 SGDLS, CDR2 YYNGEE. Between the trimmed V and J ends, which lost 0 bases and 7 bases, there was a span of 7 bases. This CDR3 has 13 amino acids. The CDR3, as DNA: TGTGCCAGCAGCGTAGGCCCCGGCGGGGAGCTGTTTTTT. As protein: CASSVGPGGELFF.

The gene calls are TRBV19 and TRBJ2-7; TRBD2 agrees at 9 bases. Germline assignment: CDR1 LNHDA and CDR2 SQIVND (reference sequence). This CDR3 contains 16 residues. Trimming at V came to 3 bases and at J to 3 bases, leaving 9 bases not matched to a gene. The CDR3 protein is CASSMYSGGGFYEQYF. The CDR3 DNA is TGTGCCAGTAGTATGTATAGCGGGGGAGGTTTCTACGAGCAGTACTTC.

The chain uses TRBV27 and TRBJ1-1, with TRBD1 matching 7 bases. Germline V lookup: CDR1 MNHEY, CDR2 SMNVEV (reference sequence). The CDR3 loop spans 15 amino acids. V was clipped by 5 bases and J by 5 bases; unmatched bases: 11. The CDR3 DNA follows: TGTGCCAGCAGTGGAACGAGGGGGCCGGGGACTGAAGCTTTCTTT. It is translated as CASSGTRGPGTEAFF.

This chain uses TRBV2 with TRBJ1-1; the D gene is possibly TRBD1 (5 bases). There are 16 residues in the CDR3. Trimming cost V 7 bases and J 1 base, with 19 bases left between them. The germline V gene encodes CDR1 SNHLY and CDR2 FYNNEI. CDR3 region: CASKVAGSYSNTEAFF. The DNA for the CDR3 is TGTGCCAGCAAGGTGGCAGGGAGCTACTCGAACACTGAAGCTTTCTTT.

CDR3 sequence: CASRAGTSTDTQYF. The CDR3 DNA reads as TGCGCCAGCAGGGCGGGCACTAGCACAGATACGCAGTATTTT. The rearrangement joins TRBV5-1 to TRBJ2-3; D possibly corresponds to TRBD2 (5 bases). Germline V gives CDR1 SGHRS, CDR2 YFSETQ. V lost 5 bases and J 0 bases, leaving 10 bases between the germline ends. The length of the CDR3 is 14 residues. Full variable domain (missing parts from reference TRBV5-1 and TRBJ2-3): KAGVTQTPRYLIKTRGQQVTLSCSPISGHRSVSWYQQTPGQGLQFLFEYFSETQRNKGNFPGRFSGRQFSNSRSEMNVSTLELGDSALYLCASRAGTSTDTQYFGPGTRLTVL.

The CDR3: CASSEAQGTGSAGYTF. CDR3 in DNA: TGTGCCAGCAGTGAAGCGCAGGGGACAGGGAGTGCGGGCTACACCTTC. V is TRBV6-1 and J is TRBJ1-2, with TRBD1 matching over 9 bases. With 0 bases clipped from V and 8 bases from J, the junction kept 10 bases outside the gene matches. The CDR3 has 16 residues. Germline V gene lookup returns CDR1 MNHNS and CDR2 SASEGT.

J is TRBJ2-7 and V is TRBV14, with TRBD2 identical over 8 bases. With V trimmed by 1 base and J by 4 bases, 3 bases remained unmatched. The CDR3 extends over 14 amino acids. From germline, CDR1 is SGHDN and CDR2 FVKESK. The CDR3 nucleotides are TGTGCCAGCAGCCAAGGGCGGGAGGTTTACGAGCAGTACTTC. Its protein product is CASSQGREVYEQYF.

The V call is TRBV7-9, the J call TRBJ1-4, with TRBD1 identical over 12 bases. Germline V gene lookup returns CDR1 SEHNR and CDR2 FQNEAQ (reference sequence). J lost 2 bases, V lost 2 bases, and 9 bases had no gene match. The CDR3 is 19 residues long. In DNA, the CDR3 is TGTGCCAGCAGCTTAAAGGGACAGGGGGCGTTAAGGACTAATGAAAAACTGTTTTTT. This codes for CASSLKGQGALRTNEKLFF.

V is TRBV10-3 and J is TRBJ2-7, with 8 bases that match TRBD1. Germline V gives CDR1 ENHRY, CDR2 SYGVKD. The CDR3 extends over 14 amino acids. V shed 11 bases and J 1 base; nucleotides not matched to a gene: 10. The CDR3 reads CAAQRTGMSYEQYF. DNA of the CDR3: TGTGCCGCTCAGCGGACAGGGATGTCCTACGAGCAGTACTTC.

The V call is TRBV28, the J call TRBJ2-5, with 8 bases that match TRBD1. Germline lookup yields CDR1 MDHEN and CDR2 SYDVKM. With V trimmed by 2 bases and J by 8 bases, 7 bases remained unmatched. The CDR3 runs 14 residues. Written as DNA, the CDR3 is TGTGCCAGCAGTTTACAGGGGGCGAGGGGAACCCAGTACTTC. This codes for CASSLQGARGTQYF. The full variable domain, in which reference TRBV28 and TRBJ2-5 provide the parts outside the CDR3, is DVKVTQSSRYLVKRTGEKVFLECVQDMDHENMFWYRQDPGLGLRLIYFSYDVKMKEKGDIPEGYSVSREKKERFSLILESASTNQTSMYLCASSLQGARGTQYFGPGTRLLVL.

V gene TRBV30 combines with J gene TRBJ2-4; TRBD1 is a possible D gene (5 bases). The CDR3 runs to 16 residues. V lost 3 bases and J 3 bases, leaving 18 bases between the germline ends. Germline V CDR1 and CDR2: GTSNPN, SVGIG (reference sequence). The CDR3 DNA sequence: TGTGCCTGGAGCGCTGGACATCCCTCGGGCAAAAACATTCAGTACTTC. Protein product: CAWSAGHPSGKNIQYF.

V is TRBV13 and J is TRBJ2-4; no firm D call. The V end was cut by 5 bases, the J end by 8 bases, with 13 bases between. This CDR3 comprises 13 residues. Germline-derived CDR1 and CDR2 are PRHDT and FYEKMQ (reference sequence). CDR3 bases: TGTGCCAGCAGCGCCGGTAGTTCAGACATTCAGTACTTC. It yields the protein CASSAGSSDIQYF.

The count of this clone is one. The chain recombines TRBV6-1 with TRBJ1-2; D is possibly TRBD1 (6 bases). The CDR3 covers 16 residues. Germline V gene sequence: CDR1 MNHNS, CDR2 SASEGT. Trimming took 0 bases from V and 5 from J, leaving 16 bases between them. The CDR3, as DNA: TGTGCCAGCAGTGAAGCGCAAGGGGGGCTCGAATATGGCTACACCTTC. Amino acid sequence: CASSEAQGGLEYGYTF.

CDR3 nucleotides: TGCGCCAGCAGCTCCCCGCCGAAGGGCCGAGGGAACACTGAAGCTTTCTTT. Its protein product is CASSSPPKGRGNTEAFF. The V and J genes are TRBV5-1 and TRBJ1-1; D is undetermined. This CDR3 has 17 amino acids. The V and J ends lost 3 bases and 1 base respectively, with 19 bases between them. CDR1 is SGHRS, CDR2 YFSETQ, per germline. The entire variable domain, with the rest obtained from reference TRBV5-1 and TRBJ1-1, is as follows: KAGVTQTPRYLIKTRGQQVTLSCSPISGHRSVSWYQQTPGQGLQFLFEYFSETQRNKGNFPGRFSGRQFSNSRSEMNVSTLELGDSALYLCASSSPPKGRGNTEAFFGQGTRLTVV.

The chain is built from TRBV9 and TRBJ2-1; D call uncertain. The ends were cut back, 3 bases at V and 0 bases at J, with 7 bases in the middle. CDR3 length: 14 amino acids. Germline lookup yields CDR1 SGDLS and CDR2 YYNGEE. The CDR3 bases are TGTGCCAGCAGCGGGACGGACTCCTACAATGAGCAGTTCTTC. It encodes CASSGTDSYNEQFF.

The chain joins TRBV12-5 to TRBJ2-7; D remains unclear. V dropped 1 base and J dropped 2 bases, with 6 bases sitting between them. The CDR3 consists of 13 residues. CDR1 LGHNT and CDR2 FRNRAP come from the germline V gene. CDR3 nucleotides: TGTGCTAGTGGTTTGGGCAGGCCCTACGAGCAGTACTTC. The encoded protein is CASGLGRPYEQYF.

The chain uses TRBV4-3 and TRBJ1-2; a weak D match, TRBD1 (6 bases). The CDR3 has 14 residues. Per the germline V gene, CDR1 is LGHNA and CDR2 is YSLEER. Trimming shortened V by 4 bases and J by 2 bases, and 11 bases separated the two germline ends. The CDR3 DNA reads as TGCGCCAGCAGCCGGGACGGGACAAACTATGGCTACACCTTC. Amino acids: CASSRDGTNYGYTF.